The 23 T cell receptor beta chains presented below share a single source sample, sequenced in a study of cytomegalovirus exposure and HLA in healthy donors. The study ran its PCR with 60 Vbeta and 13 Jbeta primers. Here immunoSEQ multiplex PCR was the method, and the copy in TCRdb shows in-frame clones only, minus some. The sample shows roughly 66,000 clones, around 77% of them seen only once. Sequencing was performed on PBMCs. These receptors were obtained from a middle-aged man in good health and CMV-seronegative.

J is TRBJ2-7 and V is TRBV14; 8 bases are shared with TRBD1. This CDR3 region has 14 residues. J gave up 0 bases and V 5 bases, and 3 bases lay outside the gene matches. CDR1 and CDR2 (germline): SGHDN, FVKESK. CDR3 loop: CASSKQGVSYEQYF. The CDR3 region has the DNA TGTGCCAGCAGCAAACAGGGGGTCTCCTACGAGCAGTACTTC.

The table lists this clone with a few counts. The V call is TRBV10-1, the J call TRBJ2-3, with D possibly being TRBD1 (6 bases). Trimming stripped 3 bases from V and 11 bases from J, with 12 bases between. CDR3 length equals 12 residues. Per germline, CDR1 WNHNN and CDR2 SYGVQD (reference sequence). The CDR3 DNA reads TGCGCCAGCAGTGACACAGGGCCCAAGCAGTATTTT. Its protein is CASSDTGPKQYF.

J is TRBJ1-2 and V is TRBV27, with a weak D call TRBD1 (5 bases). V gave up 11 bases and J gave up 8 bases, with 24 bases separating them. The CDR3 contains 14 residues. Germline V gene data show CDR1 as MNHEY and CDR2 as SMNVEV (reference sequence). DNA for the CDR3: TGTGCCGGACAACGGGCGGATACGACCGAGGGCTACACCTTC. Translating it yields CAGQRADTTEGYTF.

The CDR3 region is CASSYGDRENDEQFF. The DNA of the CDR3 is TGTGCCAGCAGTTACGGAGACAGGGAAAACGATGAGCAGTTCTTC. This chain uses TRBV6-5 with TRBJ2-1; 7 nucleotides agree with TRBD1. CDR3 length: 15 amino acids. The V segment lost 2 bases and the J segment 8 bases; nucleotides outside the gene matches: 9. The germline V gene has CDR1 MNHEY and CDR2 SVGAGI.

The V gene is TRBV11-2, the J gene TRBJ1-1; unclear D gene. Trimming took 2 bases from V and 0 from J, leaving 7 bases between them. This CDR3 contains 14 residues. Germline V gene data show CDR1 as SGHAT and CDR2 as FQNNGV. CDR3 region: CASSLSTVNTEAFF. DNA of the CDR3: TGTGCCAGCAGCTTAAGTACGGTGAACACTGAAGCTTTCTTT.

This CDR3 is CASSSLTRGGNYEQYF. The CDR3 nucleotides read TGTGCCAGCAGTTCTTTGACTAGGGGGGGTAACTACGAGCAGTACTTC. This chain joins TRBV28 and TRBJ2-7; TRBD2 might be the D (7 bases). Germline CDR1 is MDHEN and CDR2 is SYDVKM. Trimming cost V 4 bases and J 3 bases, with 19 bases left between them. The CDR3 is 16 amino acids.

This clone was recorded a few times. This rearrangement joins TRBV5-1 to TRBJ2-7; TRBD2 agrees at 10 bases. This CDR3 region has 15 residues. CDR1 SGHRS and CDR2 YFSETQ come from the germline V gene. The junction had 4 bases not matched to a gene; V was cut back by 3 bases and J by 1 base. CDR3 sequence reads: CASSSASGSSYEQYF. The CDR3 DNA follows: TGCGCCAGCAGCTCGGCTAGCGGGAGTTCCTACGAGCAGTACTTC.

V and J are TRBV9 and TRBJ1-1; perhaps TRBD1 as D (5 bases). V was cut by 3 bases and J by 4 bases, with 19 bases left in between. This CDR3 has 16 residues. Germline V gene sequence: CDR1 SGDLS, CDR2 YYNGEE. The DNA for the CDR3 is TGTGCCAGCAGCGCCTTAGACAGTTCCTTTAGCACTGAAGCTTTCTTT. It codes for CASSALDSSFSTEAFF. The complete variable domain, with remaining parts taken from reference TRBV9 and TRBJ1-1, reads DSGVTQTPKHLITATGQRVTLRCSPRSGDLSVYWYQQSLDQGLQFLIQYYNGEERAKGNILERFSAQQFPDLHSELNLSSLELGDSALYFCASSALDSSFSTEAFFGQGTRLTVV.

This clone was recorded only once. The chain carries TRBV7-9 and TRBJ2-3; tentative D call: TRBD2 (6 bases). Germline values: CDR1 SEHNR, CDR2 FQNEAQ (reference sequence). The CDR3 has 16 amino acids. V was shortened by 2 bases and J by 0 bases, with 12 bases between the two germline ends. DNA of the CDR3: TGTGCCAGCAGCTTACATGGGAGGACTAGCACAGATACGCAGTATTTT. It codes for CASSLHGRTSTDTQYF.

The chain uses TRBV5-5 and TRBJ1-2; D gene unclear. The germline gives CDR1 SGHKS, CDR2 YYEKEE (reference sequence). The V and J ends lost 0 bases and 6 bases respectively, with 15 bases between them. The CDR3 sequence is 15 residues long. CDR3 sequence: CASSLGSASMDGYTF. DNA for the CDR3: TGTGCCAGCAGCTTGGGATCGGCTAGTATGGATGGCTACACCTTC.

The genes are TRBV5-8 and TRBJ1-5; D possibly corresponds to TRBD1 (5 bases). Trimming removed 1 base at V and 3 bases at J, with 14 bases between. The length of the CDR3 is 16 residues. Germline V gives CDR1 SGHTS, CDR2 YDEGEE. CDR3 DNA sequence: TGTGCCAGCAGCTTGTATTTCAGGGTGGACAATCAGCCCCAGCATTTT. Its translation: CASSLYFRVDNQPQHF.

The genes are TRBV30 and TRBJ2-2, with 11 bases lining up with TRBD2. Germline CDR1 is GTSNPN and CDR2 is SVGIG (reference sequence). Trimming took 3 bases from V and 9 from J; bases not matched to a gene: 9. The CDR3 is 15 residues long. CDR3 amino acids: CAWSPSSGGARELFF. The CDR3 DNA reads TGTGCCTGGAGCCCCAGTAGCGGGGGGGCTAGGGAGCTGTTTTTT.

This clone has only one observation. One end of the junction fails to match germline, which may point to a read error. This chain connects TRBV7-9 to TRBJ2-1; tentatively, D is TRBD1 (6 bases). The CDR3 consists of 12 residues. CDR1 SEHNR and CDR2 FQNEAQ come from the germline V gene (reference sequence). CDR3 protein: CSSSKDRLVQFF. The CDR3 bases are TGTTCCAGCAGTAAGGACAGATTAGTGCAGTTCTTC.

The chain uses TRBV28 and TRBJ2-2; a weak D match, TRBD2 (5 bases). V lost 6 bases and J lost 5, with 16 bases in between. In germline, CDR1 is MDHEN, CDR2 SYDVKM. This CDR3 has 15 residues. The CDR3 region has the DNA TGTGCCAGCAGCACCCCGCCGGGGAGAACCGGGGAGCTGTTTTTT. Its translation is CASSTPPGRTGELFF.

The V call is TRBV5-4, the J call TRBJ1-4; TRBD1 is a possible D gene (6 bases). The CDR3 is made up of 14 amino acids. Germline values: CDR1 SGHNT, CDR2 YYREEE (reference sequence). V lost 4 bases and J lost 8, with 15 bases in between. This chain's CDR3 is CASSDKTGSEKLFF. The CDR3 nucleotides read TGTGCCAGCAGCGATAAAACAGGGAGCGAAAAACTGTTTTTT. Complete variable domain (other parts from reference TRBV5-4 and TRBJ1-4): ETGVTQSPTHLIKTRGQQVTLRCSSQSGHNTVSWYQQALGQGPQFIFQYYREEENGRGNFPPRFSGLQFPNYSSELNVNALELDDSALYLCASSDKTGSEKLFFGSGTQLSVL.

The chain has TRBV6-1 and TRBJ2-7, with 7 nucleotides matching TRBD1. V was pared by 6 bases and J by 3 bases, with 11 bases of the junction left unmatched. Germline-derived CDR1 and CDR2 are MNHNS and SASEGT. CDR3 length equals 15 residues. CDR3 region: CASRAYRDRDYEQYF. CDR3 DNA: TGTGCCAGCAGGGCCTACCGGGACAGAGACTACGAGCAGTACTTC.

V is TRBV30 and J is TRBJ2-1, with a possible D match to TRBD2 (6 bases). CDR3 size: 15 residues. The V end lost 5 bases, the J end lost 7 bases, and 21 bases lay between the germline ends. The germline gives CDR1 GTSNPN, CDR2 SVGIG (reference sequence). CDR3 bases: TGTGCCTGGGTACTAGCTCCCGAGGGTGTAAATGAGCAGTTCTTC. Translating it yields CAWVLAPEGVNEQFF.

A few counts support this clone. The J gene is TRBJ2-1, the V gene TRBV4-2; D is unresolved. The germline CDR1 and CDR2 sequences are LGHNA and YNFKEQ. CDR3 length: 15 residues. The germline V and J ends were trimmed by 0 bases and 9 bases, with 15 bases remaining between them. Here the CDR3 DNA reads TGTGCCAGCAGCCAAGATGTAAGTCCCGAACTTGAGCAGTTCTTC. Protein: CASSQDVSPELEQFF.

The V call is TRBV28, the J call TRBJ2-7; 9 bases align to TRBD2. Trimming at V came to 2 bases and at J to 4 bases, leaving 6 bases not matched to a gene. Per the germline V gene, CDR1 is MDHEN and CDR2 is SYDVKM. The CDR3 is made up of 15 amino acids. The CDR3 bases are TGTGCCAGCAGTTTAGTGACTAGCGGCCAATACGAGCAGTACTTC. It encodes CASSLVTSGQYEQYF.

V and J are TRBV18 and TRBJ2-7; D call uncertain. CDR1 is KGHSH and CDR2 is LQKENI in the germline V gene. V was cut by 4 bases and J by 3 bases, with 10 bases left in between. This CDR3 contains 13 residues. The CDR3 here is CASSLQAGYEQYF. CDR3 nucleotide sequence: TGTGCCAGCTCACTGCAGGCCGGCTACGAGCAGTACTTC.

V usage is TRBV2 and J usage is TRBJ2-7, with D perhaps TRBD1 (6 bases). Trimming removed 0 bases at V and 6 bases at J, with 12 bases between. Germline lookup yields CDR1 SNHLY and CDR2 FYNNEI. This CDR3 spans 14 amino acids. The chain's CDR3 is CASSEALRRGEQYF. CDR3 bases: TGTGCCAGCAGTGAAGCGCTTCGCAGGGGCGAGCAGTACTTC.

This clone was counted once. The CDR3 DNA is TGTGCCATCAGTCCCTTCTCCGGGGCCAACGTCCTGACTTTC. Its translation: CAISPFSGANVLTF. V is TRBV10-3 and J is TRBJ2-6; D unresolved. This CDR3 contains 14 residues. Between the trimmed V and J ends, which lost 5 bases and 4 bases, there was a span of 9 bases. Germline V gene lookup returns CDR1 ENHRY and CDR2 SYGVKD.

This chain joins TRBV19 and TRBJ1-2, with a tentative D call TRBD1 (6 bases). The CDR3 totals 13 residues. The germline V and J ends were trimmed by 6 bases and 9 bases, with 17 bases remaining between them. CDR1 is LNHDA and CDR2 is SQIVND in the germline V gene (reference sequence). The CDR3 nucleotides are TGTGCCAGTAGCCGAAGACGACAGGATAGCTACACCTTC. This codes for CASSRRRQDSYTF.